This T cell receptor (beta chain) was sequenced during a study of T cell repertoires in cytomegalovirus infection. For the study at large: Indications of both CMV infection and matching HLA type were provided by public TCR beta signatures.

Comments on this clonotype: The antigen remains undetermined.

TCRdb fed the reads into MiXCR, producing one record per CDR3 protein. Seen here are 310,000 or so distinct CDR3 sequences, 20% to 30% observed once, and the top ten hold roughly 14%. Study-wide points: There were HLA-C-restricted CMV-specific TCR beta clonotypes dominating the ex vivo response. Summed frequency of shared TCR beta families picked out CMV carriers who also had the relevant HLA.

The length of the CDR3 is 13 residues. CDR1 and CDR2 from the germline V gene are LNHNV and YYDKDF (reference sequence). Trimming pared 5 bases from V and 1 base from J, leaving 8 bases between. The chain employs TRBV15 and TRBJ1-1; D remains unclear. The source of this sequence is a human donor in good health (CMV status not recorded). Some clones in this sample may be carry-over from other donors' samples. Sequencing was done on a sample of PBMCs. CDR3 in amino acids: CATSAHPNTEAFF. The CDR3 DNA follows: TGTGCCACCAGCGCACACCCGAACACTGAAGCTTTCTTT.